The entry below gives a single T cell receptor beta chain sequence along with its context. Its specific antigen is unknown. No quality values exist for individual bases; no much larger clone is one base distant. RNA from unsorted whole blood was extracted with TRIzol reagent, and germline DNA was obtained with the DNeasy Blood & Tissue kit. Patients had chronic HBV infection and were treatment-naive at sampling. Approximately 4 milliliters of peripheral blood were collected into K2EDTA tubes before surgery. Starting from about 500 ng total RNA, TCRbeta-specific cDNA was produced by reverse transcription with a constant-region primer and ProtoScript II reverse transcriptase. Construction of the TCRbeta libraries relied on three nested rounds of multiplex PCR, following a slightly modified ARM-PCR procedure. Sample barcodes and Illumina adapters were added in a final 25-cycle PCR with Deep VentR polymerase. Before sequencing, amplicons between 200 and 500 bp were purified from gel using a QIAquick gel extraction kit. TCRbeta amplicons were sequenced on an Illumina HiSeq 2500 with 250-bp paired-end reads. The paper's processing steps were these. Reads were quality-trimmed with Trimmomatic v0.33, and paired reads were merged with FLASH v1.2.11 to recover full CDR3 sequences. V, D and J germline segments were assigned to the rearranged TCRbeta sequences using MiGEC v1.2.1b. Clonotype statistics, along with Shannon-Wiener diversity indices, were calculated using VDJtools v1.0.0. Except for diversity analysis, only the 250 most abundant clonotypes of each sample were used in subsequent analyses to reduce sampling bias. TCRdb took the public reads, trimmed them with fastp at Q25, ran MiXCR for clone calling and kept in-frame beta chains. Rows with a matching CDR3 protein are joined into one entry that keeps the most common DNA and genes. The V and J calls shown here were made by TCRdb, not taken from the authors' results. The sample profile shows 300,000 to 350,000 distinct CDR3 sequences; around 60% of them were found once. Approximately 5.9% of the sample comes from the top ten.

The data were taken from a study of tumor-infiltrating lymphocytes in primary liver carcinoma (TCRdb year 2017). Context from the whole study: Four to six patients with histopathologically diagnosed primary liver carcinoma underwent surgical resection in China between 2015 and March 2016. Of the five patients (three men and two women, aged 30 to 69 years), four had hepatocellular carcinoma and one had combined HCC and intrahepatic cholangiocarcinoma. The five patients had tumors of stage T1-T3 N0M0, with maximum diameters ranging from about 4 to 11 cm. Each sample produced about 3.5 to 7.13 million productive TCRbeta reads, and read depth showed no significant difference between tissue types. For each liver tumor, the study sampled five regions along with adjacent normal tissue and blood, and applied TCRbeta repertoire sequencing, expression microarrays and whole-exome sequencing. TCRbeta repertoire sequencing covered 35 specimens from 5 patients: roughly 25 tumor regions, 5 adjacent noncancerous liver tissues and 5 peripheral blood samples. Repertoires from technical replicates were highly reproducible, with mean shared-clone rates roughly 0.87 and correlation coefficients above 0.98.

Study-level results and caveats: The study included only five patients, and the authors note findings should be validated in a larger study. Bulk unsorted samples precluded comparing CD4+ and CD8+ T cell repertoires. The top 250 clones made up a significantly larger repertoire fraction in tumors than in blood (p = 0.039). Consistent with antigen-driven expansion, pairs of tumor regions showed higher repertoire overlap (mean approximately 35%) than either tumor-adjacent pairs (around 17%) or tumor-blood pairs (about 15%). Because only the TCR beta chain was sequenced and unpaired alpha chains were not captured, true repertoire diversity is likely underestimated.

The source of this sequence is a man aged 35 to 55 with primary liver carcinoma and hepatitis B virus infection. The sequenced sample was peripheral blood.

The CDR3: CASSERGMGYTF. The DNA sequence is given as TGTGCCAGCAGTGAACGGGGTATGGGCTACACCTTC. The sequence is built from TRBV25-1 and TRBJ1-2, with the identity of the D gene unclear. From the cysteine up to the phenylalanine, the CDR3 has a length of 12 residues. Of all the DNA, just the CDR3 is kept, 36 bases in frame from base 1. CDR1 MGHDK and CDR2 SYGVNS are derived from the germline V gene. V is cut by 2 bases and J by 8 bases, and the space between the germline ends is 9 bases.